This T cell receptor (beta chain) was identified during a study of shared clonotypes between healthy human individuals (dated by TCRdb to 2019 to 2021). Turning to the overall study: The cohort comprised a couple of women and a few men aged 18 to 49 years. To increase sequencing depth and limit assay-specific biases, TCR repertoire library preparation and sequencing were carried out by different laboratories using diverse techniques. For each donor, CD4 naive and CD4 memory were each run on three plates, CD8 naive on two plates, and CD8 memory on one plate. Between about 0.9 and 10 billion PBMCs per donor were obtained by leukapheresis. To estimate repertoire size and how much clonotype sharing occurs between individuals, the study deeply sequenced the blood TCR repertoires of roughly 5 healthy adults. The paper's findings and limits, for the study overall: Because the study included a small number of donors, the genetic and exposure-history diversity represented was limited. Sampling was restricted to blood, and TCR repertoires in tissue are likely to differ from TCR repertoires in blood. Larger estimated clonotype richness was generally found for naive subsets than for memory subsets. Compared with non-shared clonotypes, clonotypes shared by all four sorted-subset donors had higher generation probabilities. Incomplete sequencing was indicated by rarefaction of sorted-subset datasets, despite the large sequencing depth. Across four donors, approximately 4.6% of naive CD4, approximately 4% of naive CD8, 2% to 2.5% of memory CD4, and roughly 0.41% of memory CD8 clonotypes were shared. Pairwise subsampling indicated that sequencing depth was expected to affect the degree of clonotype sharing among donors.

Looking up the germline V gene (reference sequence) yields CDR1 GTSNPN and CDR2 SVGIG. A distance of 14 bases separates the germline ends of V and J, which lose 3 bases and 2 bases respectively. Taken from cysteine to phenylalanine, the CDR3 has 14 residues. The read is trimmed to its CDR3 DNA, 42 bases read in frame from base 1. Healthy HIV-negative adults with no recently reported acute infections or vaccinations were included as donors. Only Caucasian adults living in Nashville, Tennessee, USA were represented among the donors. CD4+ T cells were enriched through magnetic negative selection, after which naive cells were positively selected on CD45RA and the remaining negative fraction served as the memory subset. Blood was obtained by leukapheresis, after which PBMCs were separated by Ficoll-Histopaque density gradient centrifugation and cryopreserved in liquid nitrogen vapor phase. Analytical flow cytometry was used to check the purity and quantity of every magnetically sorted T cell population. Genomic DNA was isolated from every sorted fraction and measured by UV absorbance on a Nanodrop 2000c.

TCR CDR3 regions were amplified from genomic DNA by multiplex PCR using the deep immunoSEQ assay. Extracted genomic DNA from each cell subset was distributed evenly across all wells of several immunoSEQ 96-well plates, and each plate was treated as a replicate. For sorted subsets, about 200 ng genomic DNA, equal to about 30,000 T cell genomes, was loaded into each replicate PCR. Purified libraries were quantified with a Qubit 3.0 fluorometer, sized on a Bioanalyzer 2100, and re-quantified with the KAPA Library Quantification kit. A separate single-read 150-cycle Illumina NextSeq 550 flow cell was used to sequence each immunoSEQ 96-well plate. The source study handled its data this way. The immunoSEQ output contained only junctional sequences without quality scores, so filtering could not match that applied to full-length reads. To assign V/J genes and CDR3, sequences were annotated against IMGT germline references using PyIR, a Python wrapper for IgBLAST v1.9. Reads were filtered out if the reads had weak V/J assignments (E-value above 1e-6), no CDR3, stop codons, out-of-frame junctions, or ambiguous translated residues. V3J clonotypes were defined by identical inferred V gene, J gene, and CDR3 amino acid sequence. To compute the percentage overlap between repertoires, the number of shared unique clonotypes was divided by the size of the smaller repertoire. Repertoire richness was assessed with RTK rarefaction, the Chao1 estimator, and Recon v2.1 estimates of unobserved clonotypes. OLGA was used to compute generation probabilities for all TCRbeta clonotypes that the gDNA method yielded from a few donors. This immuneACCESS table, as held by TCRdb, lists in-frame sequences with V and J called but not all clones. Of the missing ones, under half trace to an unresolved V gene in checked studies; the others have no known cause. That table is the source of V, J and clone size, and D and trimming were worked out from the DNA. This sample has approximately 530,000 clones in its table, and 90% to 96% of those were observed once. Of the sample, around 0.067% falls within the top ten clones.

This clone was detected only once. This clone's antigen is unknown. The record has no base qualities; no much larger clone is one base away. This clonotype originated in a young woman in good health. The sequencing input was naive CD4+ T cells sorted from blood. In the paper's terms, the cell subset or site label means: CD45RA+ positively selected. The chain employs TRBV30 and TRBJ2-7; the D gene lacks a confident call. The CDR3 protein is CAWRLAGQTYEQYF. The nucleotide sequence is TGTGCCTGGAGGTTAGCTGGGCAGACCTACGAGCAGTACTTC.